This entry features one T cell receptor beta chain sequence. Its antigen is not identified. The template was RNA from unsorted bulk tissue. These data are taken from a study of tumor and adjacent non-tumor tissue in lung cancer. Whole-study results and caveats: Shorter survival was associated with higher TCR diversity in tumors.

TCRbeta libraries were built with three rounds of nested PCR, modified from ARM-PCR. TCRdb analysed the multiplex PCR reads with MiXCR anew, one entry per CDR3 protein. The table has approximately 79,000 distinct CDR3 sequences, roughly 72% seen once. The sequenced sample was lung tumor tissue. This TCR came from a woman between 40 and 50 years old with non-small cell lung cancer.

The CDR3 sequence is CATSNGGMGGRNEQFF. The CDR3 DNA sequence: TGTGCCACCAGTAACGGGGGCATGGGGGGCCGTAATGAGCAGTTCTTC. This sequence joins TRBV24-1 and TRBJ2-1; D possibly matches TRBD1 or TRBD2 (6 bases each). CDR1 KGHDR and CDR2 SFDVKD come from the germline V gene. Trimming took 6 bases from V and 7 from J, leaving 21 bases between them. The CDR3 spans 16 residues.